Listed below are T cell receptor beta chains from one sample, sequenced in a study of shared clonotypes between healthy human individuals. The protocol was immunoSEQ multiplex PCR, while the TCRdb copy is restricted to in-frame clones and leaves out a portion. The repertoire holds over a million clones, more than 95% seen once, with approximately 1% in the top ten. The sample taken for sequencing was naive CD4+ T cells sorted from blood. Receptors originate from a man aged 25-40 years in good health. CDR3s include the opening cysteine and the closing phenylalanine or tryptophan. Each record gives: D gene, clone size, J gene, CDR3 length, V gene, CDR3 DNA, CDR3 protein. The D gene is left open where the match is weak. Not all rows give a size; the values are once, few, many and, for expanded clones, a class.

D gene: NA
clone size: once
J gene: TRBJ2-5
CDR3 length: 16
V gene: TRBV5-5
CDR3 DNA: TGTGCCAGCAGCTTTGATGGAGTGAGGGTTCGGGAGACCCAGTACTTC
CDR3 protein: CASSFDGVRVRETQYF

D gene: TRBD1
clone size: NA
J gene: TRBJ1-2
CDR3 length: 17
V gene: TRBV18
CDR3 DNA: TGTGCCAGCTCACCAATTGACAGGGGAGTCCCTTCGGATGGCTACACCTTC
CDR3 protein: CASSPIDRGVPSDGYTF

D gene: NA
clone size: NA
J gene: TRBJ2-3
CDR3 length: 14
V gene: TRBV18
CDR3 DNA: TGTGCCAGCTCACCAAGTAACAGCTTAGATACGCAGTATTTT
CDR3 protein: CASSPSNSLDTQYF

D gene: TRBD1
clone size: NA
J gene: TRBJ1-1
CDR3 length: 18
V gene: TRBV7-8
CDR3 DNA: TGTGCCAGCAGCCCATTAGGGGGGACAGGGGCGGTGAGCACTGAAGCTTTCTTT
CDR3 protein: CASSPLGGTGAVSTEAFF

D gene: NA
clone size: NA
J gene: TRBJ2-5
CDR3 length: 13
V gene: TRBV4-1
CDR3 DNA: TGCGCCAGCAGCCGGATAGCGTTAGAGACCCAGTACTTC
CDR3 protein: CASSRIALETQYF

D gene: NA
clone size: NA
J gene: TRBJ1-4
CDR3 length: 13
V gene: TRBV11-2
CDR3 DNA: TGTGCCAGCAGCTTCAAAGACAGTCCAAAACTGTTTTTT
CDR3 protein: CASSFKDSPKLFF

D gene: NA
clone size: NA
J gene: TRBJ2-3
CDR3 length: 15
V gene: TRBV7-2
CDR3 DNA: TGTGCCAGCAGCTTAGACCCCTTACCCGGGGATACGCAGTATTTT
CDR3 protein: CASSLDPLPGDTQYF

D gene: TRBD1
clone size: NA
J gene: TRBJ1-5
CDR3 length: 15
V gene: TRBV11-2
CDR3 DNA: TGTGCCAGCAGCTCGGACAGGGGGCCAAGGCAGCCCCAGCATTTT
CDR3 protein: CASSSDRGPRQPQHF

D gene: TRBD1
clone size: NA
J gene: TRBJ1-5
CDR3 length: 14
V gene: TRBV28
CDR3 DNA: TGTGCCAGCAGTTGGGACAGTCGCCATCAGCCCCAGCATTTT
CDR3 protein: CASSWDSRHQPQHF

D gene: TRBD1
clone size: NA
J gene: TRBJ2-3
CDR3 length: 16
V gene: TRBV18
CDR3 DNA: TGTGCCAGCTCACCGGCCGGGACAGGGGGCACAGATACGCAGTATTTT
CDR3 protein: CASSPAGTGGTDTQYF

D gene: TRBD1
clone size: NA
J gene: TRBJ1-4
CDR3 length: 16
V gene: TRBV5-8
CDR3 DNA: TGTGCCAGCAGCCCGTCCGGGACAGGGATATTTGAAAAACTGTTTTTT
CDR3 protein: CASSPSGTGIFEKLFF

D gene: TRBD1
clone size: NA
J gene: TRBJ1-4
CDR3 length: 17
V gene: TRBV5-1
CDR3 DNA: TGCGCCAGCAGCACAGGGACAGGGAGGTTAACTAATGAAAAACTGTTTTTT
CDR3 protein: CASSTGTGRLTNEKLFF

D gene: NA
clone size: NA
J gene: TRBJ2-7
CDR3 length: 13
V gene: TRBV5-5
CDR3 DNA: TGTGCCAGCAGCTCCAACTCCCCCTACGAGCAGTACTTC
CDR3 protein: CASSSNSPYEQYF

D gene: TRBD1
clone size: NA
J gene: TRBJ2-7
CDR3 length: 16
V gene: TRBV18
CDR3 DNA: TGTGCCAGCTCAGTCGAAGTGACAGGGAGTAACTACGAGCAGTACTTC
CDR3 protein: CASSVEVTGSNYEQYF

D gene: NA
clone size: NA
J gene: TRBJ2-1
CDR3 length: 15
V gene: TRBV28
CDR3 DNA: TGTGCCAGCAGTCGGACAGCCCTCTCCTACAATGAGCAGTTCTTC
CDR3 protein: CASSRTALSYNEQFF

D gene: NA
clone size: NA
J gene: TRBJ1-1
CDR3 length: 15
V gene: TRBV19
CDR3 DNA: TGTGCCAGTAGGCCGGAGAACAGAAGGGGCACTGAAGCTTTCTTT
CDR3 protein: CASRPENRRGTEAFF